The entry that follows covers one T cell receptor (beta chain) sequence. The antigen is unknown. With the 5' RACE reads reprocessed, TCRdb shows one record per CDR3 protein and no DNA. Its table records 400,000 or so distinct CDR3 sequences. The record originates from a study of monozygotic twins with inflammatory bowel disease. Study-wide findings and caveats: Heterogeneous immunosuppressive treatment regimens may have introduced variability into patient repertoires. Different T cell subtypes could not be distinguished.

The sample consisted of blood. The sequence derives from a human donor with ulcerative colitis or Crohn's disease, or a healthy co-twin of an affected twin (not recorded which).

This CDR3 reads CASSLIGGRATGELFF. The rearrangement joins TRBV11-2 to TRBJ2-2; as DNA is missing, the TRBD2 call by TCRdb cannot be tested. Germline CDR1 is SGHAT and CDR2 is FQNNGV. This CDR3 spans 16 amino acids.